Below, 17 T cell receptor beta chains from the same sample are listed, as sequenced in a study of post-analysis software for immune sequencing data. Findings and limits, study-wide: Roughly 5 TRBV segments occurring more often in patients than controls included TRBV5-6, TRBV5-1 and TRBV20-1.

Antigens for these TCRs are unknown. Every TCR beta cDNA library bore unique molecular identifiers. TCRdb re-called the PCR reads through MiXCR, storing one row per CDR3 protein. The top ten hold approximately 0.55% of the sample, which has fewer than 850,000 distinct CDR3 sequences, 25% to 30% seen once. Sequences were obtained from blood. These receptors all stem from a girl aged 10 to 17 with multiple sclerosis.

This clonotype was observed a few times. The chain couples TRBV20-1 to TRBJ1-2; the D is unclear. CDR1 is DFQATT and CDR2 is SNEGSKA in the germline V gene (reference sequence). The CDR3 loop spans 11 amino acids. Trimming removed 0 bases from V and 6 bases from J, with 5 bases in between. The CDR3 is CSARDFNGYTF. The CDR3 DNA reads as TGCAGTGCTAGAGACTTTAATGGCTACACCTTC.

This clonotype was counted between two and nine times. V and J are TRBV29-1 and TRBJ1-1; 9 bases map to TRBD1. The CDR3 covers 11 residues. Germline V CDR1 and CDR2: SQVTM, ANQGSEA. V lost 8 bases, J lost 5 bases, and 3 bases stayed unmatched. The CDR3 spells CSSGQGTEAFF. In nucleotides, the CDR3 is TGCAGCTCAGGACAGGGGACTGAAGCTTTCTTT.

V usage is TRBV3-1 and J usage is TRBJ1-2; D uncertain. The CDR3 loop spans 14 amino acids. V was clipped by 4 bases and J by 3 bases, with 12 bases between them. Germline CDR1 LGHDT, CDR2 YNNKEL (reference sequence). The CDR3 DNA reads TGTGCCAGCAGCCCCTTGTCGGGAGACTATGGCTACACCTTC. It is translated as CASSPLSGDYGYTF.

In its sample, this clonotype was seen a few times. The V and J genes are TRBV20-1 and TRBJ1-2; TRBD1 matches 7 bases. The junction had 9 bases not matched to a gene; V was cut back by 4 bases and J by 7 bases. Germline loops: CDR1 DFQATT, CDR2 SNEGSKA (reference sequence). This CDR3 is 13 amino acids long. The CDR3 region is CSATAGGASGYTF. Here the CDR3 DNA reads TGCAGTGCTACGGCAGGGGGGGCTAGTGGCTACACCTTC.

This chain joins TRBV12-3 or TRBV12-4 and TRBJ2-3, with D uncertain. Trimming cost V 9 bases and J 0 bases, with 13 bases left between them. This CDR3 region has 14 residues. The CDR3 here is CASTGRQSTDTQYF. The CDR3, as DNA: TGTGCCAGTACCGGTCGCCAGAGCACAGATACGCAGTATTTT.

The rearrangement uses TRBV4-3 and TRBJ2-7; D may match TRBD1 or TRBD2 (5 bases each). Trimming shortened V by 4 bases and J by 4 bases, and 11 bases separated the two germline ends. Per germline, CDR1 LGHNA and CDR2 YSLEER. The CDR3 length is 13 residues. The CDR3 reads CASSPAWGYEQYF. The CDR3 coding sequence is TGCGCCAGCAGCCCCGCTTGGGGGTACGAGCAGTACTTC.

The CDR3 DNA reads TGTGCCAGCAGCTCGTTTGCGGCTAGGAATGAGCAGTTCTTC. Translating gives CASSSFAARNEQFF. The chain employs TRBV7-9 and TRBJ2-1; no clear D gene. V dropped 4 bases and J dropped 7 bases, with 14 bases sitting between them. CDR1 SEHNR and CDR2 FQNEAQ come from the germline V gene (reference sequence). The CDR3 has 14 residues.

The chain recombines TRBV7-9 with TRBJ2-7; TRBD1 matches 8 bases. Germline assignment: CDR1 SEHNR and CDR2 FQNEAQ (reference sequence). The CDR3 covers 15 residues. The V segment lost 1 base and the J segment 3 bases; nucleotides outside the gene matches: 5. In DNA, the CDR3 is TGTGCCAGCAGCTTAGGACAGGGGATACACTACGAGCAGTACTTC. It codes for CASSLGQGIHYEQYF.

This chain links TRBV28 with TRBJ2-5; D is unclear. The V gene lost 3 bases and the J gene lost 2 bases, with 22 bases spanning the gap. Germline CDR1 reads MDHEN; CDR2 reads SYDVKM. The CDR3 is made up of 18 amino acids. The CDR3 spells CASSFPSTPAQTQETQYF. The DNA of the CDR3 is TGTGCCAGCAGTTTCCCCTCCACCCCGGCACAAACACAAGAGACCCAGTACTTC.

This clonotype was recorded a few times. This sequence joins TRBV19 and TRBJ2-5; the match to TRBD1 covers 10 bases. Germline-derived CDR1 and CDR2 are LNHDA and SQIVND (reference sequence). The CDR3 is 19 residues long. The J segment lost 2 bases and the V segment lost 8 bases, leaving 20 bases of the junction unmatched. This CDR3 reads CASSRFRHPGQGIQETQYF. The CDR3 nucleotides read TGTGCCAGTTCGAGATTCAGACACCCGGGACAGGGGATACAAGAGACCCAGTACTTC. The entire variable domain, with the rest obtained from reference TRBV19 and TRBJ2-5, is as follows: DGGITQSPKYLFRKEGQNVTLSCEQNLNHDAMYWYRQDPGQGLRLIYYSQIVNDFQKGDIAEGYSVSREKKESFPLTVTSAQKNPTAFYLCASSRFRHPGQGIQETQYFGPGTRLLVL.

The rearrangement uses TRBV28 and TRBJ1-2; no firm D call. CDR3 size: 12 residues. Trimming pared 3 bases from V and 4 bases from J, leaving 6 bases between. CDR1 is MDHEN, CDR2 SYDVKM, per germline. The CDR3: CASSLTRYGYTF. CDR3 in DNA: TGTGCCAGCAGTTTGACTCGCTATGGCTACACCTTC.

J is TRBJ1-2 and V is TRBV14; 8 bases match TRBD1. V was pared by 4 bases and J by 9 bases, with 4 bases of the junction left unmatched. CDR3 length equals 12 residues. Germline CDR1 and CDR2: SGHDN and FVKESK. The CDR3 here is CASSLDRVRYTF. The CDR3 DNA reads as TGTGCCAGCAGCCTGGACAGGGTGCGCTACACCTTC.

Ten or more counts support this clonotype. The gene calls are TRBV3-1 and TRBJ2-5; 12 bases map to TRBD2. Trimming removed 3 bases from V and 6 bases from J; junction bases left unmatched: 8. There are 16 residues in the CDR3. From germline, CDR1 is LGHDT and CDR2 YNNKEL (reference sequence). The CDR3 sequence: CASSQATSGRRKTQYF. For the CDR3, the DNA is TGTGCCAGCAGCCAGGCGACTAGCGGGAGAAGAAAGACCCAGTACTTC.

This clonotype was recorded many times. The chain joins TRBV15 to TRBJ2-1; 9 bases fit TRBD1. V was clipped by 8 bases and J by 7 bases; unmatched bases: 9. The CDR3 is 14 amino acids. CDR1 LNHNV and CDR2 YYDKDF come from the germline V gene (reference sequence). The CDR3 nucleotides read TGTGCCACCCTGGACAGGGGATCGGGAAATGAGCAGTTCTTC. This translates into CATLDRGSGNEQFF.

At least ten counts were recorded for this clonotype. V gene TRBV7-2 combines with J gene TRBJ2-3; D is uncertain. Germline CDR1 is SGHTA and CDR2 is FQGNSA. The CDR3 has 14 residues. Between the trimmed V and J ends, which lost 2 bases and 0 bases, there was a span of 6 bases. The CDR3 protein is CASSLSHSTDTQYF. In nucleotides, the CDR3 is TGTGCCAGCAGCTTATCCCATAGCACAGATACGCAGTATTTT.

The gene calls are TRBV19 and TRBJ2-3; D is ambiguous. Germline-derived CDR1 and CDR2 are LNHDA and SQIVND (reference sequence). V was cut by 10 bases and J by 6 bases, with 8 bases left in between. The CDR3 length is 10 residues. In nucleotides, the CDR3 is TGTGCCACGGTGGGGGATACGCAGTATTTT. Protein product: CATVGDTQYF.

This clonotype was detected only a few times. This chain joins TRBV11-2 and TRBJ2-1; D is undetermined. Germline CDR1 is SGHAT and CDR2 is FQNNGV. Deletions cut 5 bases from V and 8 bases from J, with 10 bases between. The CDR3 totals 12 residues. The CDR3 sequence is CASSGRRDEQFF. In DNA, the CDR3 is TGTGCCAGCAGCGGCCGAAGGGATGAGCAGTTCTTC.